The T cell receptor beta chain described here comes from a study of CD8 T cells in Susac syndrome. The Susac syndrome patients fit the recently defined diagnostic criteria for definite or probable disease. The CDR3 length is 15 residues. Germline V gene sequence: CDR1 SGHDN, CDR2 FVKESK. Germline trimming cut 4 bases from V and 8 bases from J; bases unmatched to any gene: 7. Overall study results and limits: Total CD8+ and CD8+ TEMRA repertoires contained around 15 and five Susac-specific public clones, respectively.

This clonotype was seen more than once but under ten times. Its antigen remains unknown. An amount of RNA that ranged from 0.5 to 1 ug was reverse transcribed with random hexamers. TCRdb re-analysed the immunoSEQ multiplex PCR reads in MiXCR, keeping a single row per CDR3 protein. The top ten clones hold about 0.45% of a sample with fewer than 85,000 distinct CDR3 sequences, approximately 95% of them seen once. Sample: CD8+ T cells from PBMCs. The rearrangement uses TRBV14 and TRBJ2-1; TRBD2 matches at 11 bases. This sequence originates from a human donor with Susac syndrome. The CDR3 protein is CASSPSGRSLHEQFF. The CDR3 bases are TGTGCCAGCAGCCCTAGCGGGAGGTCCCTCCATGAGCAGTTCTTC. The variable domain in full, with the rest retrieved from reference TRBV14 and TRBJ2-1, is EAGVTQFPSHSVIEKGQTVTLRCDPISGHDNLYWYRRVMGKEIKFLLHFVKESKQDESGMPNNRFLAERTGGTYSTLKVQPAELEDSGVYFCASSPSGRSLHEQFFGPGTRLTVL.